This paragraph covers one TCR beta chain sequence. Trimming pared 8 bases from V and 4 bases from J, leaving 8 bases between. CDR1 and CDR2 from the germline V gene are MDHEN and SYDVKM. There are 11 residues in the CDR3. Assay used: immunoSEQ multiplex PCR; TCRdb lists only in-frame clones, some missing. The sample holds some 2 million clones, 85% to 95% seen once. The data originate from a study of shared clonotypes between healthy human individuals. At the level of the study: The cohort comprised a couple of women and a few men. Their ages spanned 18 to 49 years.

Donors, without exception, were Caucasian adults residing in Nashville, Tennessee. The chain links TRBV28 to TRBJ1-2; no clear D. Material: naive CD4+ T cells sorted from blood. Regarding subset: CD45RA+ positively selected. This clonotype originated in a man aged 18 to 35 in good health. The chain's CDR3 is CASGNIYGYTF. CDR3 nucleotides: TGTGCCAGCGGCAATATCTATGGCTACACCTTC.